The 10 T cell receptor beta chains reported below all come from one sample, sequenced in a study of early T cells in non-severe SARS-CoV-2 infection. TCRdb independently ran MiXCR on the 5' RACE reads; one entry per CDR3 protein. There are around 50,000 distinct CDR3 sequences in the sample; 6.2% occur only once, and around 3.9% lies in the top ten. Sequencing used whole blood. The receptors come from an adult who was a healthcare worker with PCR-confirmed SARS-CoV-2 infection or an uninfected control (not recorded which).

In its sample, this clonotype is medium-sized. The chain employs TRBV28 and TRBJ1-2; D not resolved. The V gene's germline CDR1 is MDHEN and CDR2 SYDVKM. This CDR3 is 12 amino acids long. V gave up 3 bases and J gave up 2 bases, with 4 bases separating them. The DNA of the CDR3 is TGTGCCAGCAGTTTGGAAAACTATGGCTACACCTTC. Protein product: CASSLENYGYTF.

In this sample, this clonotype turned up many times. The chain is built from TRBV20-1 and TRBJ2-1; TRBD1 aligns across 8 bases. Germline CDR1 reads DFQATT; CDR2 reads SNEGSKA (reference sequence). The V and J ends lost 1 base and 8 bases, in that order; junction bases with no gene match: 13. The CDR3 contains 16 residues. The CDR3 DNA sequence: TGCAGTGCTAGAGCCAGGACAGGGAGGTCCGTCCATGAGCAGTTCTTC. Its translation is CSARARTGRSVHEQFF.

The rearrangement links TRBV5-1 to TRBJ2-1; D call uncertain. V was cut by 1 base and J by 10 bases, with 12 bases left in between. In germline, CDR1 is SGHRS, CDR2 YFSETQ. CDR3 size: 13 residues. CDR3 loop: CASSLRPVWEQFF. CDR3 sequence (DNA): TGCGCCAGCAGCTTGAGGCCGGTCTGGGAGCAGTTCTTC.

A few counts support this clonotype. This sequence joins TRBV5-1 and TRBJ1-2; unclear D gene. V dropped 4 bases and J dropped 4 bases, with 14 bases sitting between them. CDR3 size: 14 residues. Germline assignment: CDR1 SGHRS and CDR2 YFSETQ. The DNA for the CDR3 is TGCGCCAGCAGCCCGTCAGTGGGAACCTATGGCTACACCTTC. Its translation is CASSPSVGTYGYTF. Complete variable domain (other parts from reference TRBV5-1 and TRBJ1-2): KAGVTQTPRYLIKTRGQQVTLSCSPISGHRSVSWYQQTPGQGLQFLFEYFSETQRNKGNFPGRFSGRQFSNSRSEMNVSTLELGDSALYLCASSPSVGTYGYTFGSGTRLTVV.

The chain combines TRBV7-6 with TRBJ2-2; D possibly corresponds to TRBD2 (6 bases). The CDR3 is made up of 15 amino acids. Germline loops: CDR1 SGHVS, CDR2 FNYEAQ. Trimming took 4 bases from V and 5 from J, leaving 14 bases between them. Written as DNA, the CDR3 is TGTGCCAGCAGCTCCCTCGGGGGACTGACCGGGGAGCTGTTTTTT. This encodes CASSSLGGLTGELFF.

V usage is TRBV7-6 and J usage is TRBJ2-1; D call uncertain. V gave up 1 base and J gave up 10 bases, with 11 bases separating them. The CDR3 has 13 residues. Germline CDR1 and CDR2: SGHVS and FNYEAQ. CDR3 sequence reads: CASSLEVLNEQFF. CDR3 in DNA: TGTGCCAGCAGCTTAGAGGTTCTCAACGAGCAGTTCTTC.

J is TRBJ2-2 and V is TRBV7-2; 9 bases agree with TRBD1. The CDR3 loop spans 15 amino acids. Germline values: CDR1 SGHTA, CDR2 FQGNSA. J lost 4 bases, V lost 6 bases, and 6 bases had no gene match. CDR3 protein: CASRAQGAITGELFF. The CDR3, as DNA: TGTGCCAGCAGGGCACAGGGGGCGATCACCGGGGAGCTGTTTTTT.

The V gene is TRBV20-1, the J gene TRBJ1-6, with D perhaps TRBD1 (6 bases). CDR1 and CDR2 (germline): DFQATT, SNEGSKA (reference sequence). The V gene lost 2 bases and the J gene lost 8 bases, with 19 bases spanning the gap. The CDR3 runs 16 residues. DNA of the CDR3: TGCAGTGCTAGACGTTCGGACTCGAGGGGGGATTCACCCCTCCACTTT. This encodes CSARRSDSRGDSPLHF.

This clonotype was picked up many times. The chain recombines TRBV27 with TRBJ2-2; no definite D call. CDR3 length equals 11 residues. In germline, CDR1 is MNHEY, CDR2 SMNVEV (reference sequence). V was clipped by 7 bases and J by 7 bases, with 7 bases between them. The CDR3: CASNNGGELFF. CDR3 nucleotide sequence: TGTGCCAGCAATAATGGCGGGGAGCTGTTTTTT.

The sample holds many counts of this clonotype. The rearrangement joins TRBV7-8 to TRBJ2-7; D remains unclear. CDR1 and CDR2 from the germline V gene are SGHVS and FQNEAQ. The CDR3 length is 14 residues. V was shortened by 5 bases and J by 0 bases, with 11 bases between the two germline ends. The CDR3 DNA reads TGTGCCAGCAGCCTCCGGATCAACTCCTACGAGCAGTACTTC. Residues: CASSLRINSYEQYF. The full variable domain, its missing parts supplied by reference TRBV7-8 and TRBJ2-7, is GAGVSQSPRYKVAKRGQDVALRCDPISGHVSLFWYQQALGQGPEFLTYFQNEAQLDKSGLPSDRFFAERPEGSVSTLKIQRTQQEDSAVYLCASSLRINSYEQYFGPGTRLTVT.